This T cell receptor beta chain was documented in a study of CD8 T cells in ankylosing spondylitis. There are many counts of this clonotype. Germline V lookup: CDR1 SQVTM, CDR2 ANQGSEA. The CDR3 is 16 residues long. The junction had 12 bases not matched to a gene; V was cut back by 2 bases and J by 4 bases. Each CDR3 protein gets one entry after TCRdb re-called the 5' RACE reads with MiXCR. The sample yields 250,000 to 400,000 distinct CDR3 sequences, about 9.9% seen once. The gene calls are TRBV29-1 and TRBJ2-7; 9 nucleotides match TRBD2. Sequenced sample: blood, either unsorted or a sorted T cell fraction (not recorded which). This TCR was recovered from a female donor with ankylosing spondylitis or in good health (not recorded which). The CDR3 region is CSVERFASGTEYEQYF. CDR3 bases: TGCAGCGTTGAAAGGTTCGCTAGCGGGACAGAATACGAGCAGTACTTC.